These 31 T cell receptor beta chains came from one sample sequenced in a study of yellow fever vaccine responses in identical twins. TCRdb called the RT-PCR reads again in MiXCR, with one record for every CDR3 protein. The repertoire holds roughly 15,000 distinct CDR3 sequences, with roughly 83% as singletons. This specimen was T cells from blood (PBMCs), unsorted or a sorted subset (not recorded which), taken before or after yellow fever vaccination (not recorded which). Source of these receptors: a woman aged 18-29 years who received the yellow fever vaccine.

The V and J genes are TRBV2 and TRBJ2-5, with no clear D. Germline V gene lookup returns CDR1 SNHLY and CDR2 FYNNEI. Deletions cut 4 bases from V and 5 bases from J, with 8 bases between. This CDR3 has 12 residues. The CDR3 coding sequence is TGTGCCAGCAGTGTACTTGTGGAGACCCAGTACTTC. This translates into CASSVLVETQYF.

This chain links TRBV19 with TRBJ1-6; D unresolved. V was cut by 7 bases and J by 4 bases, with 17 bases left in between. CDR1 is LNHDA and CDR2 is SQIVND in the germline V gene (reference sequence). CDR3 size: 16 residues. CDR3 nucleotide sequence: TGTGCCAGTAATCCGACATGGTTTCTATATAATTCACCCCTCCACTTT. It is translated as CASNPTWFLYNSPLHF.

The J gene is TRBJ2-7, the V gene TRBV10-3, with D hard to call. This CDR3 has 14 residues. V lost 3 bases to trimming and J lost 3 bases, with 12 bases between them. Germline V CDR1 and CDR2: ENHRY, SYGVKD. The CDR3 coding sequence is TGTGCCATCAGTGACCCTATCCAAATCTACGAGCAGTACTTC. Encoded protein: CAISDPIQIYEQYF.

V usage is TRBV29-1 and J usage is TRBJ2-1; 7 nucleotides line up with TRBD2. J lost 3 bases, V lost 5 bases, and 7 bases had no gene match. The CDR3 is made up of 14 amino acids. Germline CDR1 reads SQVTM; CDR2 reads ANQGSEA. CDR3 DNA: TGCAGCGTTTCTCGCGGGAGTGTCTACAATGAGCAGTTCTTC. This codes for CSVSRGSVYNEQFF.

The V gene is TRBV25-1, the J gene TRBJ2-7; D gene unclear. This CDR3 comprises 13 residues. Deletions cut 1 base from V and 4 bases from J, with 8 bases between. CDR1 MGHDK and CDR2 SYGVNS come from the germline V gene. As DNA, the CDR3 is TGTGCCAGCAGTGAATCTCTATCTTACGAGCAGTACGTC. As protein: CASSESLSYEQYV.

The chain combines TRBV20-1 with TRBJ2-7, with D unresolved. V lost 5 bases, J lost 3 bases, and 17 bases lay in between. The CDR3 is 14 residues long. The germline V gene has CDR1 DFQATT and CDR2 SNEGSKA (reference sequence). CDR3 DNA: TGCAGTGCTTTCAACGCCCGTCTAAACTACGAGCAGTACTTC. It specifies CSAFNARLNYEQYF.

This clonotype has just a few counts. The chain carries TRBV3-1 and TRBJ2-4, with a possible D match to TRBD2 (6 bases). Looked up from germline, CDR1 is LGHDT and CDR2 is YNNKEL (reference sequence). The V end was cut by 4 bases, the J end by 0 bases, with 10 bases between. The CDR3 extends over 15 amino acids. DNA for the CDR3: TGTGCCAGCAGCCGCGGGGAGATAGCCAAAAACATTCAGTACTTC. Amino acids: CASSRGEIAKNIQYF.

The chain couples TRBV29-1 to TRBJ2-1; the match to TRBD2 covers 12 bases. The germline V gene has CDR1 SQVTM and CDR2 ANQGSEA. This CDR3 has 14 amino acids. V lost 3 bases, J lost 8 bases, and 5 bases stayed unmatched. CDR3 nucleotides: TGCAGCGTTGAGACTAGCGGGAGCATGGATGAGCAGTTCTTC. Translating it yields CSVETSGSMDEQFF.

This chain connects TRBV7-3 to TRBJ2-1, with 7 positions matching TRBD1. The CDR3 has 16 amino acids. V was clipped by 0 bases and J by 8 bases; unmatched bases: 10. Germline values: CDR1 SGHTA, CDR2 FQGTGA. The DNA of the CDR3 is TGTGCCAGCAGCTTAACTCAGGTGACAGGGAAACATGAGCAGTTCTTC. The encoded protein is CASSLTQVTGKHEQFF.

This clonotype appeared once. This sequence joins TRBV20-1 and TRBJ2-3; no clear D gene. Germline CDR1 reads DFQATT; CDR2 reads SNEGSKA (reference sequence). The V end lost 6 bases, the J end lost 7 bases, and 14 bases lay between the germline ends. The CDR3 contains 12 residues. CDR3 loop: CSAPMTFNTQYF. The DNA for the CDR3 is TGCAGTGCCCCAATGACTTTTAATACGCAGTATTTT.

This chain links TRBV9 with TRBJ2-2; 10 nucleotides line up with TRBD2. CDR1 is SGDLS and CDR2 is YYNGEE in the germline V gene. Germline trimming cut 6 bases from V and 4 bases from J; bases unmatched to any gene: 3. This CDR3 region has 14 residues. For the CDR3, the DNA is TGTGCCAGCACCCCTAGCGGGAGCACCGGGGAGCTGTTTTTT. Translation gives CASTPSGSTGELFF.

The V call is TRBV11-1, the J call TRBJ2-7; tentatively, D is TRBD1 (7 bases). The V end lost 8 bases, the J end lost 4 bases, and 15 bases lay between the germline ends. This CDR3 spans 13 amino acids. Germline V gene data show CDR1 as SGHAT and CDR2 as FQDESV (reference sequence). The CDR3 sequence is CASARGAQYEQYV. The CDR3 bases are TGTGCCAGCGCCAGGGGGGCCCAGTACGAGCAGTACGTC.

The chain uses TRBV18 and TRBJ2-7; 7 positions agree with TRBD1. The CDR3 consists of 14 residues. The trim removed 1 base at V and 1 base at J, leaving 1 base unmatched. The germline V gene has CDR1 KGHSH and CDR2 LQKENI. CDR3 sequence reads: CASSPRQGSYEQYF. For the CDR3, the DNA is TGTGCCAGCTCACCACGACAGGGTTCCTACGAGCAGTACTTC.

This clonotype was detected only once. The V call is TRBV9, the J call TRBJ2-5, with D unclear. There are 13 residues in the CDR3. Germline CDR1 and CDR2: SGDLS and YYNGEE. The V end lost 0 bases, the J end lost 2 bases, and 5 bases lay between the germline ends. CDR3 in DNA: TGTGCCAGCAGCGTAGCCCCTCAAGAGACCCAGTACTTC. This encodes CASSVAPQETQYF.

The chain employs TRBV7-6 and TRBJ1-1, with D possibly TRBD1 on 5 matching bases. V was pared by 5 bases and J by 4 bases, with 14 bases between. Looked up from germline, CDR1 is SGHVS and CDR2 is FNYEAQ. The CDR3 consists of 14 residues. CDR3 loop: CASSPLPGGTEAFF. Here the CDR3 DNA reads TGTGCCAGCAGCCCACTGCCGGGGGGCACTGAAGCTTTCTTT.

The chain links TRBV5-1 to TRBJ1-2; D is possibly TRBD1 (5 bases). The germline gives CDR1 SGHRS, CDR2 YFSETQ. V lost 0 bases to trimming and J lost 4 bases, with 16 bases between them. The CDR3 sequence is 16 residues long. CDR3 in DNA: TGCGCCAGCAGCTTGGCCGTTGGCAAGGGGCCCTATGGCTACACCTTC. Protein: CASSLAVGKGPYGYTF. Based on the CDR3 plus reference TRBV5-1 and TRBJ1-2, the full variable domain is KAGVTQTPRYLIKTRGQQVTLSCSPISGHRSVSWYQQTPGQGLQFLFEYFSETQRNKGNFPGRFSGRQFSNSRSEMNVSTLELGDSALYLCASSLAVGKGPYGYTFGSGTRLTVV.

This clonotype was counted only a few times. V gene TRBV2 combines with J gene TRBJ2-7; TRBD1 matches 9 bases. This CDR3 spans 12 amino acids. After removal of 8 bases from V and 4 bases from J, the junction contained 3 bases not matched to a gene. The V gene's germline CDR1 is SNHLY and CDR2 FYNNEI. This chain's CDR3 is CASWDREYEQYV. The DNA for the CDR3 is TGTGCCAGCTGGGACAGGGAATACGAGCAGTACGTC.

The rearrangement links TRBV28 to TRBJ2-7; D may be TRBD1 or TRBD2 (5 bases each). Germline assignment: CDR1 MDHEN and CDR2 SYDVKM. The CDR3 has 15 residues. Trimming took off 3 bases at V and 0 bases at J, with 12 bases between the two ends. The CDR3 loop reads CASSFWGRNSYEQYF. In nucleotides, the CDR3 is TGTGCCAGCAGTTTTTGGGGACGGAACTCCTACGAGCAGTACTTC.

The genes are TRBV11-2 and TRBJ2-6, with D possibly called TRBD1 or TRBD2 (5 bases each). Germline CDR1 SGHAT, CDR2 FQNNGV. The CDR3 consists of 18 residues. V lost 1 base and J 0 bases, leaving 13 bases between the germline ends. The chain's CDR3 is CASSLGWDRNSGANVLTF. The CDR3 nucleotides read TGTGCCAGCAGCTTAGGTTGGGACCGAAACTCTGGGGCCAACGTCCTGACTTTC.

The J gene is TRBJ2-3, the V gene TRBV11-2; D unresolved. The CDR3 consists of 13 residues. Germline-derived CDR1 and CDR2 are SGHAT and FQNNGV. V shed 0 bases and J shed 2 bases, with 3 bases lying between them. The CDR3 spells CASSLDFTDTQYF. The CDR3, as DNA: TGTGCCAGCAGCTTAGACTTCACAGATACGCAGTATTTT.

This clonotype has only a few counts. This chain links TRBV4-1 with TRBJ2-5, with D tentatively TRBD2 (6 bases). The V gene's germline CDR1 is MGHRA and CDR2 YSYEKL. The CDR3 spans 14 residues. Trimming removed 5 bases at V and 1 base at J, with 11 bases between. The CDR3 protein is CASSSGTFQETQYF. Here the CDR3 DNA reads TGCGCCAGCAGCTCCGGGACTTTCCAAGAGACCCAGTACTTC.

The chain combines TRBV11-1 with TRBJ2-7, with 9 bases lining up with TRBD2. V lost 5 bases and J lost 3; bases outside the gene matches: 14. Germline-derived CDR1 and CDR2 are SGHAT and FQDESV (reference sequence). CDR3 length: 17 amino acids. DNA of the CDR3: TGTGCCAGCAGCCCACTCGTCGCTAGCGGGGATTTCTACGAGCAGTACTTC. It is translated as CASSPLVASGDFYEQYF.

The rearrangement links TRBV28 to TRBJ2-3; 9 positions agree with TRBD2. The CDR3 extends over 15 amino acids. Trimming took 5 bases from V and 3 from J; bases not matched to a gene: 6. Germline V CDR1 and CDR2: MDHEN, SYDVKM. The CDR3 bases are TGTGCCAGCAGTATAGCGGGGGCCCTGACAGATACGCAGTATTTT. It specifies CASSIAGALTDTQYF.

The V and J genes are TRBV18 and TRBJ2-5, with TRBD1 identical over 7 bases. V lost 4 bases and J lost 2; bases outside the gene matches: 16. Germline CDR1 and CDR2: KGHSH and LQKENI. CDR3 length: 18 residues. CDR3 DNA: TGTGCCAGCTCACTGTGGGACAGAACACAAACGAGGCAAGAGACCCAGTACTTC. It is translated as CASSLWDRTQTRQETQYF.

This chain joins TRBV12-3 or TRBV12-4 and TRBJ1-1; D gene uncertain. The CDR3 loop spans 13 amino acids. V lost 3 bases to trimming and J lost 1 base, with 6 bases between them. As DNA, the CDR3 is TGTGCCAGCAGTTTGTGGGAGAACACTGAAGCTTTCTTT. Encoded protein: CASSLWENTEAFF.

This clonotype has only one observation. CDR3 in amino acids: CSASRVTQYF. For the CDR3, the DNA is TGCAGTGCTAGTAGGGTGACCCAGTACTTC. The chain recombines TRBV20-1 with TRBJ2-5; the D is unclear. Germline lookup yields CDR1 DFQATT and CDR2 SNEGSKA (reference sequence). Deletions cut 3 bases from V and 7 bases from J, with 6 bases between. The CDR3 consists of 10 residues.

The J gene is TRBJ1-1, the V gene TRBV29-1, with D tentatively TRBD1 (5 bases). Per germline, CDR1 SQVTM and CDR2 ANQGSEA. CDR3 length: 13 residues. Trimming pared 4 bases from V and 2 bases from J, leaving 11 bases between. The CDR3 coding sequence is TGCAGCGTTGCGCCCAGGGACAACACTGAAGCTTTCTTT. It codes for CSVAPRDNTEAFF.

This rearrangement joins TRBV11-3 to TRBJ1-4; D unclear. Trimming took 5 bases from V and 5 from J, leaving 6 bases between them. The CDR3 length is 12 residues. Germline CDR1 reads SGHNT; CDR2 reads YENEEA. The CDR3 region has the DNA TGTGCCAGCAGCACCCGAAATGAAAAACTGTTTTTT. Translation gives CASSTRNEKLFF.

V and J are TRBV29-1 and TRBJ2-5; 7 bases are a match to TRBD1. V trimming: 5 bases; J trimming: 4 bases; junction bases outside the gene matches: 10. CDR1 is SQVTM and CDR2 is ANQGSEA in the germline V gene. The CDR3 runs to 14 residues. Here the CDR3 DNA reads TGCAGCGTTCTACAGGGGAGAGGGCGAGAGACCCAGTACTTC. Translation: CSVLQGRGRETQYF.

The chain couples TRBV10-3 to TRBJ2-3, with 7 positions matching TRBD1. Germline V gives CDR1 ENHRY, CDR2 SYGVKD. This CDR3 has 13 residues. With 8 bases clipped from V and 1 base from J, the junction kept 3 bases outside the gene matches. The CDR3 region has the DNA TGTGCCATCGAAGACAGGGGCACAGATACGCAGTATTTT. Amino acids: CAIEDRGTDTQYF.

CDR3 protein: CASSIAGVSTDTQYF. CDR3 nucleotide sequence: TGTGCCAGTAGTATAGCAGGGGTGAGCACAGATACGCAGTATTTT. The V and J genes are TRBV19 and TRBJ2-3, with D possibly being TRBD1 (6 bases). The V end lost 1 base, the J end lost 0 bases, and 8 bases lay between the germline ends. This CDR3 has 15 residues. The germline gives CDR1 LNHDA, CDR2 SQIVND (reference sequence).